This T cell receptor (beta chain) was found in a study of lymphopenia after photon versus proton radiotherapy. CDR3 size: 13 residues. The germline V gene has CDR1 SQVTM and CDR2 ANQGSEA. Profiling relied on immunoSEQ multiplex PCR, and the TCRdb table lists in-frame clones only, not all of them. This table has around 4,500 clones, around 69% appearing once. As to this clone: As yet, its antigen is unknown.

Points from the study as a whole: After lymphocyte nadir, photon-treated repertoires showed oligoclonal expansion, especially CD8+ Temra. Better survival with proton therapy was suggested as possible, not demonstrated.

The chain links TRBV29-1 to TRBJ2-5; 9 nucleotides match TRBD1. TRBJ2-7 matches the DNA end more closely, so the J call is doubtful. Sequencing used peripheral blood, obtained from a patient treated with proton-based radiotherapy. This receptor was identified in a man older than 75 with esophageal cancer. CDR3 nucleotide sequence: TGCAGCTCACGACAGGGGGAGGCCTACGAGCAGTACTTC. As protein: CSSRQGEAYEQYF.